This T cell receptor (beta chain) was sequenced during a study of T-cell reconstitution after alpha-beta-depleted transplantation in children. Germline CDR1 reads SGDLS; CDR2 reads YYNGEE. Trimming took 0 bases from V and 0 from J, leaving 10 bases between them. This CDR3 has 15 residues. This clonotype was detected many times. Preparation of the TCRbeta library was carried out with unique molecular identifiers. TCRdb passed the PCR reads through MiXCR, listing each CDR3 protein once. The top ten clones hold roughly 3.3% of a sample with just under 550,000 distinct CDR3 sequences, 15% to 20% of them seen once.

Sequencing was performed on PBMCs from the stem cell graft donor, taken from the stem cell graft. The gene calls are TRBV9 and TRBJ2-7; D remains unclear. This sequence was found in a human donor who donated a stem cell graft to a child with acute lymphoblastic leukemia. The CDR3 region has the DNA TGTGCCAGCAGCGTAGATGGCCTTAGCTCCTACGAGCAGTACTTC. Translating gives CASSVDGLSSYEQYF.